This TCR beta chain originates from a study of PD-1 blockade in mismatch repair-deficient tumors. General study findings and limits: Tumor-resident clones, often absent from pretreatment blood, expanded after pembrolizumab and then contracted.

This CDR3 has 16 amino acids. Germline V CDR1 and CDR2: SQVTM, ANQGSEA. Between the trimmed V and J ends, which lost 6 bases and 0 bases, there was a span of 20 bases. Concerning this clone itself: The target antigen is unknown.

The assay was immunoSEQ multiplex PCR, and TCRdb's table has in-frame clones only and misses some. This sample yields some 120,000 clones, of which more than 70% are seen a single time; about 12% belongs to the top ten. Mismatch repair deficiency was confirmed in all patients, by PCR or immunohistochemistry. This clonotype was obtained from an adult with mismatch repair-deficient cancer. The source material was peripheral blood, sampled roughly 67 weeks after starting pembrolizumab. This chain uses TRBV29-1 with TRBJ1-1; D remains unclear. The CDR3, as DNA: TGCAGCGTCGACCCGGGGTCGCAAAGATTGAACACTGAAGCTTTCTTT. It is translated as CSVDPGSQRLNTEAFF.